The rows below give T cell receptor beta chains drawn from one sample of a study of blood T cells in healthy people across ages. TCRdb reanalysed the 5' RACE reads using MiXCR and keeps one entry per CDR3 protein. The data hold some 710,000 distinct CDR3 sequences, with around a fifth observed a single time. The sequenced sample was blood. The receptors originated from a man aged 70-80 years in good health. CDR3s include the opening cysteine and the closing phenylalanine or tryptophan. The order of the fields is V gene, D gene, clone size, J gene, CDR3 length, CDR3 protein, CDR3 DNA. The D gene is left open where the match is weak. Clone size appears in some rows only: once, few, many, or a class for an expanded clone.

V: TRBV20-1
D: -
size: -
J: TRBJ1-1
length: 13
CDR3: CSASPGFDTDAFF
DNA: TGCAGTGCTAGCCCCGGTTTTGACACTGATGCTTTCTTT

V: TRBV6-5
D: -
size: few
J: TRBJ1-4
length: 14
CDR3: CASSYGGFNEKLFF
DNA: TGTGCCAGCAGTTACGGGGGGTTTAATGAAAAACTGTTTTTT

V: TRBV12-3/TRBV12-4
D: TRBD2
size: -
J: TRBJ2-3
length: 16
CDR3: CASSILAGGNEDTQYF
DNA: TGTGCCAGCAGTATACTAGCGGGGGGTAATGAAGATACGCAGTATTTT

V: TRBV5-1
D: -
size: few
J: TRBJ1-2
length: 14
CDR3: CASSLAVQKAGYTF
DNA: TGCGCCAGCAGCTTGGCCGTACAAAAGGCTGGCTACACCTTC

V: TRBV5-6
D: -
size: -
J: TRBJ1-2
length: 14
CDR3: CASSYLSGFDGYTF
DNA: TGTGCCAGCAGCTATCTTAGCGGGTTTGATGGCTACACCTTC

V: TRBV6-4
D: TRBD1
size: -
J: TRBJ1-2
length: 13
CDR3: CASRGTGDYGYTF
DNA: TGTGCCAGCCGGGGAACAGGGGACTATGGCTACACCTTC

V: TRBV18
D: -
size: many
J: TRBJ1-5
length: 14
CDR3: CASSPGTGGQPQHF
DNA: TGTGCCAGCTCACCCGGGACGGGAGGTCAGCCCCAGCATTTT

V: TRBV6-1
D: -
size: few
J: TRBJ1-3
length: 16
CDR3: CASTRDLRASGNTIYF
DNA: TGTGCCAGCACCCGGGACTTGAGGGCCTCTGGAAACACCATATATTTT

V: TRBV3-1
D: -
size: -
J: TRBJ2-2
length: 14
CDR3: CASSQATMTGELFF
DNA: TGTGCCAGCAGCCAAGCGACTATGACCGGGGAGCTGTTTTTT

V: TRBV6-1
D: TRBD2
size: -
J: TRBJ2-1
length: 17
CDR3: CASSPLAGGPVYNEQFF
DNA: TGTGCCAGCAGTCCGCTAGCGGGAGGGCCGGTATACAATGAGCAGTTCTTC

V: TRBV27
D: -
size: few
J: TRBJ2-3
length: 17
CDR3: CASSPRTARRSTDTQYF
DNA: TGTGCCAGCAGTCCCCGGACGGCGCGGAGGTCGACAGATACGCAGTATTTT

V: TRBV7-9
D: TRBD1
size: -
J: TRBJ2-3
length: 12
CDR3: CASSQGAGWGYF
DNA: TGTGCCAGCAGTCAGGGGGCCGGGTGGGGTTATTTT

V: TRBV24-1
D: TRBD2
size: few
J: TRBJ2-2
length: 17
CDR3: CATSDFGGYGNTGELFF
DNA: TGTGCCACCAGTGATTTCGGGGGGTACGGGAACACCGGGGAGCTGTTTTTT

V: TRBV3-1
D: TRBD1
size: many
J: TRBJ1-4
length: 16
CDR3: CASSPDRGTGSEKLFF
DNA: TGTGCCAGCAGCCCGGACAGGGGCACGGGAAGTGAGAAACTGTTTTTT

V: TRBV28
D: -
size: once
J: TRBJ1-2
length: 12
CDR3: CASSPSVGDYTF
DNA: TGTGCCAGCAGTCCCTCAGTGGGAGACTACACCTTC

V: TRBV5-1
D: TRBD1
size: few
J: TRBJ2-2
length: 16
CDR3: CASSSYGTGYAGELFF
DNA: TGCGCCAGCAGCTCATACGGGACAGGGTACGCCGGGGAGCTGTTTTTT

V: TRBV6-1
D: TRBD2
size: -
J: TRBJ2-3
length: 18
CDR3: CASSQQPGLAGVADTQYF
DNA: TGTGCCAGCAGTCAACAACCCGGACTAGCGGGGGTGGCAGATACGCAGTATTTT

V: TRBV11-2
D: -
size: -
J: TRBJ1-4
length: 14
CDR3: CASSLVGEYEKLFF
DNA: TGTGCCAGCAGCTTAGTAGGGGAATACGAAAAACTGTTTTTT